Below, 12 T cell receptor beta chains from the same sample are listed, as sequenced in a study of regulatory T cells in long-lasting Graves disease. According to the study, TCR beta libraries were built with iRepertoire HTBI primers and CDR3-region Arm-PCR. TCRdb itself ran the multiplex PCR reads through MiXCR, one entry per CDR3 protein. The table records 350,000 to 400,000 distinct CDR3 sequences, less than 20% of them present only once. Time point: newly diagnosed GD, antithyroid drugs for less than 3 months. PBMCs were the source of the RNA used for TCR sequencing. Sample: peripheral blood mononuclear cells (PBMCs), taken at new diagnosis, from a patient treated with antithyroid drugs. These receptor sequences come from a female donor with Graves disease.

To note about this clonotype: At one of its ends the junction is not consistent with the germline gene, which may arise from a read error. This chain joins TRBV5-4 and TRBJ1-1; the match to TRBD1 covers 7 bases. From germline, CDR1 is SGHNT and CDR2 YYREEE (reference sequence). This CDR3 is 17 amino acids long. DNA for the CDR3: TGTGCCAGCAGACCCGACGCCGTAGGACAGGTGAACACTGGAGCTTTCTTT. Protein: CASRPDAVGQVNTGAFF.

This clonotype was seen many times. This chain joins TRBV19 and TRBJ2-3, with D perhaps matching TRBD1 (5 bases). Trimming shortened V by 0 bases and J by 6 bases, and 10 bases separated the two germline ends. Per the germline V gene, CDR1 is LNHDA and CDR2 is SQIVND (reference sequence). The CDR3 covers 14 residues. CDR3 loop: CASSIDSSGDTQYF. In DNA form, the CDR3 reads TGTGCCAGTAGTATAGACTCCTCAGGGGATACGCAGTATTTT.

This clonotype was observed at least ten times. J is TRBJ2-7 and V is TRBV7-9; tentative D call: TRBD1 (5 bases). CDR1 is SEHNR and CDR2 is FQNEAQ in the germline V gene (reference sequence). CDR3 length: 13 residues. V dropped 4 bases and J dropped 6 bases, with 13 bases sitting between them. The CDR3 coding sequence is TGTGCCAGCAGCTCTTCAGGGCTCGGCGAGCAGTACTTC. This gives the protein CASSSSGLGEQYF.

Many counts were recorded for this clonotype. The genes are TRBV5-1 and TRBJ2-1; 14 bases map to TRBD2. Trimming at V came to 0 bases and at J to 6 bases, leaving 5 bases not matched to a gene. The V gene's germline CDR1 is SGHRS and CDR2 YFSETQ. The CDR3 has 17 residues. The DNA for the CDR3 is TGCGCCAGCAGCTTGGGACTAGCGGGAGGGCCGGGCAATGAGCAGTTCTTC. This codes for CASSLGLAGGPGNEQFF.

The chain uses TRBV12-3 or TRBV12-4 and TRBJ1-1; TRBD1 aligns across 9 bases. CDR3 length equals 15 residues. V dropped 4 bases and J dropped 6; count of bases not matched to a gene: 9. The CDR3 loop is CASSSSGTGIAEAFF. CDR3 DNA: TGTGCCAGCAGTTCCTCCGGGACAGGGATAGCTGAAGCTTTCTTT.

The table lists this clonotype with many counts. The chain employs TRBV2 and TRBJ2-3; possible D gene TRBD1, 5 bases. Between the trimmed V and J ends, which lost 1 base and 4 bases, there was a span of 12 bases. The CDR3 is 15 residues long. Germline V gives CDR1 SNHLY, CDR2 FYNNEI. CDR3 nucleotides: TGTGCCAGCAGTGAAGAAGGGGCAGAGGCAGATACGCAGTATTTT. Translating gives CASSEEGAEADTQYF.

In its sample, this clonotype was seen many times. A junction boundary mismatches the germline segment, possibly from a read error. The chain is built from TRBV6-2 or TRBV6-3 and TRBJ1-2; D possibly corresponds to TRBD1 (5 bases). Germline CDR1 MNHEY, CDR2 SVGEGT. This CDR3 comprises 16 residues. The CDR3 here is CASSYSWWGRAYDYTF. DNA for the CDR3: TGTGCCAGCAGTTACTCGTGGTGGGGCAGGGCCTATGACTACACCTTC.

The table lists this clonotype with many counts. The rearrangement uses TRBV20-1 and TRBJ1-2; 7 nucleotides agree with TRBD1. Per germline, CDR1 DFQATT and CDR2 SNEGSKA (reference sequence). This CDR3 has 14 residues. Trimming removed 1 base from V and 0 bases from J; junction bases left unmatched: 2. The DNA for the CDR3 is TGCAGTGCTAGAGGGGACAGAGCTAACTATGGCTACACCTTC. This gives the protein CSARGDRANYGYTF.

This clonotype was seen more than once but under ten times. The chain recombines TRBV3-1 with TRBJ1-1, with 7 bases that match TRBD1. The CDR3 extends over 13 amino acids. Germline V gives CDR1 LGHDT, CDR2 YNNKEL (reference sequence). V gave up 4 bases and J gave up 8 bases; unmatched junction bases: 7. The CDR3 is CASSLGQVLEAFF. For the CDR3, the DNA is TGTGCCAGCAGCCTCGGACAGGTTCTCGAAGCTTTCTTT.

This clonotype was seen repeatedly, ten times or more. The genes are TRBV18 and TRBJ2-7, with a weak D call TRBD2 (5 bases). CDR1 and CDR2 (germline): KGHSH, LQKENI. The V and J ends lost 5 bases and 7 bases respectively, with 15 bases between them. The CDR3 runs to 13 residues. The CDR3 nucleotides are TGTGCCAGCTCAGCGGGTGGGTACCGGGAGCAGTACTTC. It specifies CASSAGGYREQYF.

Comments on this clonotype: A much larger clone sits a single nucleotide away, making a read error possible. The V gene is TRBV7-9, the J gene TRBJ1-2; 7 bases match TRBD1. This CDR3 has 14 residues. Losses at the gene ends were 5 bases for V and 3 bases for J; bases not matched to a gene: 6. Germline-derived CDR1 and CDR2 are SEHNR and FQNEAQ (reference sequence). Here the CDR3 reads CASSAGTAHYGYTF. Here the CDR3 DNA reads TGTGCCAGCAGCGCCGGGACAGCTCACTATGGCTACACCTTC.

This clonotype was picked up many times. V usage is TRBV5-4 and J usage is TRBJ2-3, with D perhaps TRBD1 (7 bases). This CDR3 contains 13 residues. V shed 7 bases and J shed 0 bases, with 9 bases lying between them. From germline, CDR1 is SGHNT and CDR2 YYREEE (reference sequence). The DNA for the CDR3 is TGTGCCAGCGGAGGGGGCAGCACAGATACGCAGTATTTT. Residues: CASGGGSTDTQYF.